The 3 T cell receptor beta chains listed next were all sequenced from one sample in a study of CD8+CD57+ T cells in acquired aplastic anemia. Sequencing involved patients with CD8+CD57+ cell expansion previously shown by flow cytometry. TCR beta VDJ and CDR3 profiling used genomic DNA as template. TCRdb redid the calling of the reads with MiXCR, one entry per CDR3 protein. The table has around 120,000 distinct CDR3 sequences, almost 40% seen once. The sequencing sample was made of sorted CD4+, CD8+, or CD8+CD57+ T cells (not recorded which) from PBMCs. The receptors come from a human donor with aplastic anemia.

This clonotype showed up many times. The rearrangement joins TRBV12-3 or TRBV12-4 to TRBJ1-5; a possible D gene is TRBD1 (6 bases). Trimming cost V 3 bases and J 4 bases, with 13 bases left between them. The CDR3 totals 15 residues. CDR3 sequence: CASSFLGAGNQPQHF. DNA of the CDR3: TGTGCCAGCAGTTTCCTGGGGGCGGGAAATCAGCCCCAGCATTTT.

The chain uses TRBV20-1 and TRBJ2-7; TRBD1 aligns across 8 bases. Germline V gene lookup returns CDR1 DFQATT and CDR2 SNEGSKA (reference sequence). The CDR3 is made up of 16 amino acids. With V trimmed by 0 bases and J by 0 bases, 7 bases remained unmatched. Here the CDR3 reads CSAREVTGVGSYEQYF. CDR3 DNA: TGCAGTGCTAGAGAGGTGACAGGGGTCGGCTCCTACGAGCAGTACTTC.

The chain couples TRBV7-6 to TRBJ1-4; TRBD1 matches at 8 bases. The length of the CDR3 is 15 residues. Germline V lookup: CDR1 SGHVS, CDR2 FNYEAQ. The trim removed 5 bases at V and 8 bases at J, leaving 10 bases unmatched. The CDR3 DNA is TGTGCCAGCAGCACCCCGACAGGGGCGAGAGAAAAACTGTTTTTT. Translated, it gives CASSTPTGAREKLFF.